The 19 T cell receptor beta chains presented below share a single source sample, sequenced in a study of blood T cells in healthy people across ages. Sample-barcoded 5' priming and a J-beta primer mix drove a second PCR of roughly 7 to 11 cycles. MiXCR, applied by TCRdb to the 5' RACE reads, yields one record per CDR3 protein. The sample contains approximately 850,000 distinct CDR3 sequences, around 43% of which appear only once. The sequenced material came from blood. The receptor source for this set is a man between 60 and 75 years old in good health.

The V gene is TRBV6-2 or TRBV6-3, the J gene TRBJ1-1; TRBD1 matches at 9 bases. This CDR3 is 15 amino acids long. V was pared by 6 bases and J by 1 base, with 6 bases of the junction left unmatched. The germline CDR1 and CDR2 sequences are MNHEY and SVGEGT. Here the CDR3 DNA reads TGTGCCAGCAGGACCAGGGGACAGGGGAACACTGAAGCTTTCTTT. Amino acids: CASRTRGQGNTEAFF.

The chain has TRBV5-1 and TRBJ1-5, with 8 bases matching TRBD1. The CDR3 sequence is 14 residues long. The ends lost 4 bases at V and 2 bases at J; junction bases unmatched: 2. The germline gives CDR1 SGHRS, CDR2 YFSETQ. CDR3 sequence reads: CASSKTGGNQPQHF. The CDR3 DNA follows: TGCGCCAGCAGCAAGACAGGGGGCAATCAGCCCCAGCATTTT.

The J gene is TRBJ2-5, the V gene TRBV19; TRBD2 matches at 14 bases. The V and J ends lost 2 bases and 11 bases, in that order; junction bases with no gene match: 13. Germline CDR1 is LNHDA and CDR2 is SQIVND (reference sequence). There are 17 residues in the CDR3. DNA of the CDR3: TGTGCCAGTAGTATATTCGGACTAGCGGGGGGATACAATGAGCAGTACTTC. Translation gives CASSIFGLAGGYNEQYF.

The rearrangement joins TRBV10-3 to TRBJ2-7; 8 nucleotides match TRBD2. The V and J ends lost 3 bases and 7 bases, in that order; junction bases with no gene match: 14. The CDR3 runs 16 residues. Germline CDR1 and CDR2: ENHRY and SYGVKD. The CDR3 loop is CAISDVGTRSFHEQYF. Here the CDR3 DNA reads TGTGCCATCAGTGACGTCGGGACTAGGAGTTTCCATGAGCAGTACTTC.

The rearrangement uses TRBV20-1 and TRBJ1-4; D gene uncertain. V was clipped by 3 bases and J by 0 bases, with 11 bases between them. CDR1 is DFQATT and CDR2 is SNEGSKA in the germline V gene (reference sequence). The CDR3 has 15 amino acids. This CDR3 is CSASSGLATNEKLFF. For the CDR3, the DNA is TGCAGTGCTAGTTCCGGATTAGCAACTAATGAAAAACTGTTTTTT.

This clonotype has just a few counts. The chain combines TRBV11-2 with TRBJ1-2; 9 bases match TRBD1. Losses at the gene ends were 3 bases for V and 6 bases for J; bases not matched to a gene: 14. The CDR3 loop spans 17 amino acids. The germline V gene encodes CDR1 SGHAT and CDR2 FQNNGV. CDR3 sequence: CASSFRGQGMGLHGYTF. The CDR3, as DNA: TGTGCCAGCAGCTTCAGGGGACAGGGAATGGGTCTTCATGGCTACACCTTC.

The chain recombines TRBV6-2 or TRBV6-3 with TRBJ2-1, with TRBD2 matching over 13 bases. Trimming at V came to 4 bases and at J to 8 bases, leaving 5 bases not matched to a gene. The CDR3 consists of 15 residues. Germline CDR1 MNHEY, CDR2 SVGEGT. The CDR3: CASSSSLAGGHEQFF. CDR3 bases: TGTGCCAGCAGTTCTTCACTAGCGGGGGGGCATGAGCAGTTCTTC.

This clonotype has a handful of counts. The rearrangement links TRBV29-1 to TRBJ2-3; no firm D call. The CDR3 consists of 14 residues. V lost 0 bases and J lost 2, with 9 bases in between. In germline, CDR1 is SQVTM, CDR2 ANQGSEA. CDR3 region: CSVEDQDNTDTQYF. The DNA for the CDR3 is TGCAGCGTTGAAGATCAGGATAACACAGATACGCAGTATTTT.

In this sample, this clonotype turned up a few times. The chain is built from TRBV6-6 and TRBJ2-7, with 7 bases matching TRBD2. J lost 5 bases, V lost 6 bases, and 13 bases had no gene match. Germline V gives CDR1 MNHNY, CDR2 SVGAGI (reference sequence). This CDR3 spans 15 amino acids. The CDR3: CASRTKGLGMDEQYF. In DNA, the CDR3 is TGTGCCAGCAGGACTAAAGGACTAGGAATGGACGAGCAGTACTTC.

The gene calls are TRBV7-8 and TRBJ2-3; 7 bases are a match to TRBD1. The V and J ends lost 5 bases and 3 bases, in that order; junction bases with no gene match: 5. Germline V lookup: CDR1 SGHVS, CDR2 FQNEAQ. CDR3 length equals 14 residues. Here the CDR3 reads CASSQTGPTDTQYF. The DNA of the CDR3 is TGTGCCAGCAGCCAGACAGGGCCGACAGATACGCAGTATTTT.

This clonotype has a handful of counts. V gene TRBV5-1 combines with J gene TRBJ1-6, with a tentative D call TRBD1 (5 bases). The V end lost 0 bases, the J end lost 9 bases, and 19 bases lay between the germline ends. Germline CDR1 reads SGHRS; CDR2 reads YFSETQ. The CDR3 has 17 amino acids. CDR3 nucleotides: TGCGCCAGCAGCTTGGCCGGAGGTGGGGCAGGGTCTTCACCCCTCCACTTT. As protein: CASSLAGGGAGSSPLHF.

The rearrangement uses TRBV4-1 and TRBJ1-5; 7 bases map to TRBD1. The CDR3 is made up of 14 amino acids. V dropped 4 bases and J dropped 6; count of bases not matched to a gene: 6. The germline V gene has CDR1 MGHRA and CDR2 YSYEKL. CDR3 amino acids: CASSRARGSQPQHF. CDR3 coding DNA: TGCGCCAGCAGCCGAGCCAGGGGGTCTCAGCCCCAGCATTTT.

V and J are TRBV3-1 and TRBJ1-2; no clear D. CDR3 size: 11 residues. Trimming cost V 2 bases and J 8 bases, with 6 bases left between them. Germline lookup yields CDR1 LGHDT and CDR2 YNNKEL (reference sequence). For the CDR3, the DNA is TGTGCCAGCAGCCAACCAGGCGGCTACACCTTC. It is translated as CASSQPGGYTF. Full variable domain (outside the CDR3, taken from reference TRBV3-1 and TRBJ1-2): DTAVSQTPKYLVTQMGNDKSIKCEQNLGHDTMYWYKQDSKKFLKIMFSYNNKELIINETVPNRFSPKSPDKAHLNLHINSLELGDSAVYFCASSQPGGYTFGSGTRLTVV.

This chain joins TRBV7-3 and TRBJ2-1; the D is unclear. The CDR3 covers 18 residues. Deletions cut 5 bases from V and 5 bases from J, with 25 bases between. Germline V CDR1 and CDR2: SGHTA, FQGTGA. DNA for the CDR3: TGTGCCAGCAGCACGTGGAAGCCGGGCCCTGGTTCCCACAATGAGCAGTTCTTC. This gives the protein CASSTWKPGPGSHNEQFF.

CDR3 nucleotides: TGTGCCAGCAGTGGGACCAAACTTCAGCCCCAGCATTTT. Protein product: CASSGTKLQPQHF. The chain joins TRBV12-3 or TRBV12-4 to TRBJ1-5, with D maybe TRBD1 (5 bases). The CDR3 runs 13 residues. Deletions cut 5 bases from V and 6 bases from J, with 11 bases between.

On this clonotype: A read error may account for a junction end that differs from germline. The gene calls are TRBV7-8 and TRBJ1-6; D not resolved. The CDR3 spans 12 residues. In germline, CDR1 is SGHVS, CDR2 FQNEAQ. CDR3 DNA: TGTGCCAACAGCTCCGGTAATTCACCCCTCCACTTT. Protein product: CANSSGNSPLHF.

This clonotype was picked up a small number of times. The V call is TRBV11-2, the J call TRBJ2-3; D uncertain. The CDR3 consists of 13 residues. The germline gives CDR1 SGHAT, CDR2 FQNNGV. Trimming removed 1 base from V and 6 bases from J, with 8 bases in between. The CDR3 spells CASSLGELDTQYF. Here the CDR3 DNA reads TGTGCCAGCAGCTTAGGCGAGCTGGATACGCAGTATTTT. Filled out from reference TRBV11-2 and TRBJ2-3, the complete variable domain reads EAGVAQSPRYKIIEKRQSVAFWCNPISGHATLYWYQQILGQGPKLLIQFQNNGVVDDSQLPKDRFSAERLKGVDSTLKIQPAKLEDSAVYLCASSLGELDTQYFGPGTRLTVL.

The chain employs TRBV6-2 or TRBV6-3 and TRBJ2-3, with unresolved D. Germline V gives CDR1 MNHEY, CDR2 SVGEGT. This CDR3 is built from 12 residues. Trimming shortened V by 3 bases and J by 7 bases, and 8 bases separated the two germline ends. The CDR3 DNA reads TGTGCCAGCAGTTATACCGCTTATACGCAGTATTTT. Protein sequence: CASSYTAYTQYF.

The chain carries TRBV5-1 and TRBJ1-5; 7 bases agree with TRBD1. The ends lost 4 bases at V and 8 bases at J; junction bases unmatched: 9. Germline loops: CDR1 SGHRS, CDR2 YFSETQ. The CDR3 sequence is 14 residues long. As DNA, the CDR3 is TGCGCCAGCAGCCCGGTGTCAGGGGGGGAGCCCCAGCATTTT. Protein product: CASSPVSGGEPQHF.